Listed below are T cell receptor beta chains from one sample, sequenced in a study of identical twins. TCRdb independently ran MiXCR on the 5' RACE reads; one entry per CDR3 protein. The sample shows 1.5 million to 2 million distinct CDR3 sequences, roughly a third of them seen only once. Sequencing was carried out using cord blood. Receptor source: a newborn girl in good health. Both conserved end residues are part of each CDR3. The order of the fields is D gene, V gene, J gene, clone size, CDR3 protein, CDR3 DNA. D genes are given only for firm matches. Only part of the rows carry a size: once, few, many, or a class if the clone is expanded.

d_gene: TRBD1
v_gene: TRBV5-1
j_gene: TRBJ1-1
abundance: -
CDR3aa: CASSSGKTGANTEAFF
CDR3nt: TGCGCCAGCAGCTCAGGAAAGACAGGGGCGAACACTGAAGCTTTCTTT

d_gene: TRBD2
v_gene: TRBV11-2
j_gene: TRBJ2-1
abundance: -
CDR3aa: CASSRRLAGDLFYNEQFF
CDR3nt: TGTGCCAGCAGCCGTAGACTAGCGGGGGATCTATTTTACAATGAGCAGTTCTTC

d_gene: -
v_gene: TRBV10-3
j_gene: TRBJ2-3
abundance: many
CDR3aa: CAISERATDTQYF
CDR3nt: TGTGCCATCAGTGAACGAGCCACAGATACGCAGTATTTT

d_gene: TRBD2
v_gene: TRBV20-1
j_gene: TRBJ2-5
abundance: -
CDR3aa: CRLKRLAGVGETQYF
CDR3nt: TGCAGACTCAAACGGCTAGCGGGGGTCGGGGAGACCCAGTACTTC

d_gene: -
v_gene: TRBV5-1
j_gene: TRBJ2-1
abundance: few
CDR3aa: CASSLWGVVRDAGNEQFF
CDR3nt: TGCGCCAGCAGCTTGTGGGGGGTGGTGCGGGATGCTGGCAATGAGCAGTTCTTC

d_gene: TRBD1
v_gene: TRBV10-3
j_gene: TRBJ2-7
abundance: -
CDR3aa: CASTAGQGTYEQYF
CDR3nt: TGTGCCAGCACAGCGGGACAGGGCACCTACGAGCAGTACTTC

d_gene: -
v_gene: TRBV20-1
j_gene: TRBJ2-5
abundance: few
CDR3aa: CSAVTNDQETQYF
CDR3nt: TGCAGTGCCGTGACTAACGACCAAGAGACCCAGTACTTC

d_gene: TRBD2
v_gene: TRBV10-3
j_gene: TRBJ2-7
abundance: -
CDR3aa: CAIGLAGGYEQYF
CDR3nt: TGTGCCATCGGACTAGCGGGAGGCTACGAGCAGTACTTC

d_gene: -
v_gene: TRBV28
j_gene: TRBJ1-2
abundance: few
CDR3aa: CANRTEGYTF
CDR3nt: TGTGCCAACCGGACAGAAGGCTACACCTTC

d_gene: -
v_gene: TRBV9
j_gene: TRBJ2-3
abundance: -
CDR3aa: CASRKLGTDTQYF
CDR3nt: TGTGCCAGCAGGAAACTGGGCACAGATACGCAGTATTTT

d_gene: TRBD1
v_gene: TRBV7-2
j_gene: TRBJ2-1
abundance: -
CDR3aa: CVSSAALGTVEQFF
CDR3nt: TGTGTCAGCAGCGCCGCATTAGGGACAGTTGAGCAGTTCTTC

d_gene: TRBD2
v_gene: TRBV29-1
j_gene: TRBJ2-1
abundance: many
CDR3aa: CSGTSGRRNEQFF
CDR3nt: TGCAGCGGGACTAGCGGGAGACGCAATGAGCAGTTCTTC

d_gene: TRBD2
v_gene: TRBV7-2
j_gene: TRBJ2-1
abundance: -
CDR3aa: CAGSFSGLAAYEQFF
CDR3nt: TGTGCCGGCAGCTTCTCCGGACTAGCGGCCTACGAGCAGTTCTTC

d_gene: TRBD1
v_gene: TRBV7-2
j_gene: TRBJ1-2
abundance: -
CDR3aa: CVSSSTGPYGYTF
CDR3nt: TGTGTCAGCAGCTCGACAGGGCCATATGGCTACACCTTC

d_gene: -
v_gene: TRBV3-1
j_gene: TRBJ1-5
abundance: few
CDR3aa: CASSLGWVSLNQPQHF
CDR3nt: TGTGCCAGCAGCCTAGGTTGGGTTTCGCTCAATCAGCCCCAGCATTTT

d_gene: -
v_gene: TRBV5-1
j_gene: TRBJ2-7
abundance: many
CDR3aa: CASSWDGRSYEQYF
CDR3nt: TGCGCCAGCAGCTGGGACGGTCGCTCCTACGAGCAGTACTTC

d_gene: -
v_gene: TRBV6-1
j_gene: TRBJ1-1
abundance: few
CDR3aa: CASRESMGSYTEAFF
CDR3nt: TGTGCCAGCAGGGAGTCAATGGGTTCGTACACTGAAGCTTTCTTT

d_gene: -
v_gene: TRBV20-1
j_gene: TRBJ2-1
abundance: -
CDR3aa: CSAKGEKAGHYNEQFF
CDR3nt: TGCAGTGCTAAAGGTGAAAAAGCGGGCCACTACAATGAGCAGTTCTTC

d_gene: -
v_gene: TRBV25-1
j_gene: TRBJ1-6
abundance: few
CDR3aa: CASSLVGGKNSPLHF
CDR3nt: TGTGCCAGCAGTTTGGTCGGCGGAAAGAATTCACCCCTCCACTTT

d_gene: -
v_gene: TRBV7-2
j_gene: TRBJ2-7
abundance: -
CDR3aa: CASSLARTNPNNEQYF
CDR3nt: TGTGCCAGCAGCTTAGCGAGGACGAACCCCAACAATGAGCAGTACTTC

d_gene: -
v_gene: TRBV6-4
j_gene: TRBJ2-2
abundance: -
CDR3aa: CASQLDKNTGELFF
CDR3nt: TGTGCCAGCCAACTTGACAAGAACACCGGGGAGCTGTTTTTT

d_gene: TRBD1
v_gene: TRBV10-3
j_gene: TRBJ1-2
abundance: -
CDR3aa: CAIGGGQGLYGYTF
CDR3nt: TGTGCCATCGGAGGGGGACAGGGACTCTATGGCTACACCTTC